This T cell receptor beta chain was recovered during a study of human T cells and chemical hapten exposure. The time point is: pre-sensitization, week 0. Regarding treatment: therapeutic diphenylcyclopropenone sensitization with weekly scalp DPC. TCRdb used MiXCR to reprocess the RACE reads, holding one entry per CDR3 protein. The sample lists 300,000 to 400,000 distinct CDR3 sequences, 5.1% occurring once. This clonotype was seen ten or more times. CDR1 and CDR2 (germline): SGHTA, FQGTGA. With 1 base removed from V and 4 bases from J, the gap between germline ends came to 12 bases. This CDR3 is built from 15 residues.

The sequence was obtained from a woman aged 50 to 60 with alopecia areata. Some clones in this sample may be carry-over from other donors' samples. This rearrangement joins TRBV7-3 to TRBJ2-3; no reliable D call. Source: whole blood, taken in connection with sensitization to the hapten diphenylcyclopropenone (DPC). CDR3 DNA sequence: TGTGCCAGCAGCTTAAGTGGCCGGTCAGCAGATACGCAGTATTTT. It is translated as CASSLSGRSADTQYF.